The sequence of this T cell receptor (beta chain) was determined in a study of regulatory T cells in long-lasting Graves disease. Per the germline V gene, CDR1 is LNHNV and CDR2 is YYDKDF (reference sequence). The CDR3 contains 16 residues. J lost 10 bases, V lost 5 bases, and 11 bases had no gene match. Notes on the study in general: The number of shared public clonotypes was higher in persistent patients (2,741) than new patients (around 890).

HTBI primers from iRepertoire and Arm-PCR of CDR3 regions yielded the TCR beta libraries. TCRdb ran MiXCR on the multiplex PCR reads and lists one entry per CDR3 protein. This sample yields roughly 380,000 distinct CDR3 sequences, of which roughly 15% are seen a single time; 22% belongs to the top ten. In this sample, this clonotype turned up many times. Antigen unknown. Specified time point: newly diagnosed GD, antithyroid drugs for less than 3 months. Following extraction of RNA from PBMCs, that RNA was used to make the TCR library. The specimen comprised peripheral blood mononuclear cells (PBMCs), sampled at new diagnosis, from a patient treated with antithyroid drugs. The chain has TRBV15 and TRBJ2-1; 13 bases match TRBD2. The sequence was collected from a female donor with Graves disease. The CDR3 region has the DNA TGTGCCACCAGCGTCCAAAGGACTAGCGGGGGAGGGGAGCAGTTCTTC. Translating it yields CATSVQRTSGGGEQFF.